In this sample, the clone carrying this T cell receptor beta chain turned up once. As processed by the authors: By means of reference gene primer amplification, nucleated cell counts were estimated. TCRdb keeps only in-frame clones here, not all; method: immunoSEQ multiplex PCR. Clone size and the V and J calls come from that table; the DNA yielded D and trimming. The data show over 60,000 clones, with roughly 90% seen just once and 5.5% to 6% held by the top ten. CDR3 length equals 15 residues. Germline V gene data show CDR1 as MNHEY and CDR2 as SVGAGI. V dropped 7 bases and J dropped 0 bases, with 13 bases sitting between them. The sample is drawn from a study of blood T cell repertoires in COVID-19. As for the study in general: T cells, B-cell-depleted T cells, or PBMCs provided the cDNA or gDNA that served as material.

The source is a human donor in a cohort sampled during active COVID-19. The sequenced sample consisted of peripheral blood. This sequence joins TRBV6-5 and TRBJ1-5; D is perhaps TRBD1 (5 bases). In nucleotides, the CDR3 is TGTGCCAGCACCCAAGGACACTATAGCAATCAGCCCCAGCATTTT. Amino acids: CASTQGHYSNQPQHF.